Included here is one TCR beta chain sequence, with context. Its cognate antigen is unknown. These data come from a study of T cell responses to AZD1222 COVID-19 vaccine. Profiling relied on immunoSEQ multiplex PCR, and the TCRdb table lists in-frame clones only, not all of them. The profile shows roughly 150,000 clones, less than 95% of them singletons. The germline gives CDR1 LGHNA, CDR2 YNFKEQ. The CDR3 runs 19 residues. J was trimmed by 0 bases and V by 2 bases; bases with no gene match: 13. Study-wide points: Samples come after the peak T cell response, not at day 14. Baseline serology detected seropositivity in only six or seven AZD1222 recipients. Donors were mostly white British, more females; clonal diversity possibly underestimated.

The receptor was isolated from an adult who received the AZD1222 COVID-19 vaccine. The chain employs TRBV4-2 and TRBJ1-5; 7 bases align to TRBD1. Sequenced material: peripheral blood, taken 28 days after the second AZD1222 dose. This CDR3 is CASSQTAPEQGYSNQPQHF. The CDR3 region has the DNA TGTGCCAGCAGCCAAACCGCCCCCGAACAGGGGTATAGCAATCAGCCCCAGCATTTT.